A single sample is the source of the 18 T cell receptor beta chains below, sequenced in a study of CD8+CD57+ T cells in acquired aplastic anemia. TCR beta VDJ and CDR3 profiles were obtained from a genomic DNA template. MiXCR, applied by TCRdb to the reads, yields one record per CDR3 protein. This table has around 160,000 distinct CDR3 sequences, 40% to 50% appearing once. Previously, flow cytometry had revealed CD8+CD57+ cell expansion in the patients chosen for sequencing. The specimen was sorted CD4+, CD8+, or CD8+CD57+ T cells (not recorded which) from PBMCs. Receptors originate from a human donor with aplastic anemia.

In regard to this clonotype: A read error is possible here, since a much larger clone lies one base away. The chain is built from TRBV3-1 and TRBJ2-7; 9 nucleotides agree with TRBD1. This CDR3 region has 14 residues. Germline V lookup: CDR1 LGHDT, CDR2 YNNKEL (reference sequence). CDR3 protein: CASSQFPGQGEQCF. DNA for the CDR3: TGTGCCAGCAGCCAATTTCCGGGACAGGGTGAGCAGTGCTTC.

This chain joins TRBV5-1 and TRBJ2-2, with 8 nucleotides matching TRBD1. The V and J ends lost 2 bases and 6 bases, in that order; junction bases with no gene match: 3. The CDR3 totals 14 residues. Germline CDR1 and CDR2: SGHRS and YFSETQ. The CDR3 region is CASSLGQGAGELFF. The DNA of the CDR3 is TGCGCCAGCAGCTTAGGACAGGGCGCCGGGGAGCTGTTTTTT. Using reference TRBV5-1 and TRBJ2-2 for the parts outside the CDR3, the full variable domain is KAGVTQTPRYLIKTRGQQVTLSCSPISGHRSVSWYQQTPGQGLQFLFEYFSETQRNKGNFPGRFSGRQFSNSRSEMNVSTLELGDSALYLCASSLGQGAGELFFGEGSRLTVL.

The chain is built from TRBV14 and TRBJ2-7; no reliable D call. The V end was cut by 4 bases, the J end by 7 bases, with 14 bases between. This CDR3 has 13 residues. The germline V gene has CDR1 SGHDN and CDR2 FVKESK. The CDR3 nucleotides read TGTGCCAGCAGCCTTGTGCCGTTGGGAGAGCAGTACTTC. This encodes CASSLVPLGEQYF.

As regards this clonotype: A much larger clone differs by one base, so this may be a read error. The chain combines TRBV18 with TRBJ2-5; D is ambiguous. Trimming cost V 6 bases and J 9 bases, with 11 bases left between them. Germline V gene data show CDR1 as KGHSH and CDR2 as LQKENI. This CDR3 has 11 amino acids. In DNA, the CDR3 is TGTGCCAGCTCCCGGCAGGAGTCCCAGTACTTC. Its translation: CASSRQESQYF.

The CDR3 sequence: CRGLLAGDTDTQYF. CDR3 nucleotides: TGCAGGGGATTACTAGCGGGAGACACAGATACGCAGTATTTT. This sequence joins TRBV20-1 and TRBJ2-3; 11 bases line up with TRBD2. Germline CDR1 is DFQATT and CDR2 is SNEGSKA (reference sequence). The CDR3 has 14 amino acids.

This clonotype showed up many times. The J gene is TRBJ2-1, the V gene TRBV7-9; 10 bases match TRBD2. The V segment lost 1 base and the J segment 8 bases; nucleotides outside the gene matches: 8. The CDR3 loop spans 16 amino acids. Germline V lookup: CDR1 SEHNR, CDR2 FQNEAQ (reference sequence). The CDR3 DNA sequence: TGTGCCAGCAGCTTAGAAAGTCTAGCGGGAGTCGATGAGCAGTTCTTC. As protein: CASSLESLAGVDEQFF.

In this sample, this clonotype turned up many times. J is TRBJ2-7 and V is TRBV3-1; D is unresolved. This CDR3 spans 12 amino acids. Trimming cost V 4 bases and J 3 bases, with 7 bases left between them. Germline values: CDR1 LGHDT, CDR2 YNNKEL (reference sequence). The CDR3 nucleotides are TGTGCCAGCAGCCGCGAAGGCTACGAGCAGTACTTC. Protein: CASSREGYEQYF.

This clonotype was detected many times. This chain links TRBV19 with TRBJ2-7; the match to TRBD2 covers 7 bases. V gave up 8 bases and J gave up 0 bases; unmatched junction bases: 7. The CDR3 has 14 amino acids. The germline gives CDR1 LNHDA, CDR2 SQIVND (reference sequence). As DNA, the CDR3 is TGTGCCAGTTCGTCTCGCGGGAGCTCCTACGAGCAGTACTTC. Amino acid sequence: CASSSRGSSYEQYF.

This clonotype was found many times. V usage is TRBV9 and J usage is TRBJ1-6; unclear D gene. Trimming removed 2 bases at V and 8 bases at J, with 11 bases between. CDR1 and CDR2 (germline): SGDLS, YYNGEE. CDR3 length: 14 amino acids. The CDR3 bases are TGTGCCAGCAGCGTTATCAGCAATGATTCACCCCTCCACTTT. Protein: CASSVISNDSPLHF.

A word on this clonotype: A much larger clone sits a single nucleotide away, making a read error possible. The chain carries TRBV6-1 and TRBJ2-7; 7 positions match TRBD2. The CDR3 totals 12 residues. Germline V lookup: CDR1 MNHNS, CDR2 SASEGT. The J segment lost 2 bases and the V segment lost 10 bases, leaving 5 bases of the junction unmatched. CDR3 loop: CATWGGAYEQYF. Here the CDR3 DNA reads TGTGCCACCTGGGGGGGAGCCTACGAGCAGTACTTC.

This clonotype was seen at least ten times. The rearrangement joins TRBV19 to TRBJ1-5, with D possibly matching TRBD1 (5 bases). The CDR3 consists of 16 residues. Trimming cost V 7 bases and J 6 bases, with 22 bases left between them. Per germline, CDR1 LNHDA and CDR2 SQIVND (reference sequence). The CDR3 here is CASKFGAGGIIQPQHF. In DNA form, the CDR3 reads TGTGCCAGTAAATTCGGTGCGGGGGGTATTATTCAGCCCCAGCATTTT.

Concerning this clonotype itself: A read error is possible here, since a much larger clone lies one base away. DNA for the CDR3: TGTGCCAGCAGCCACAGGACAGAGGGGTTCACCGGGGAGCTGTTTTTT. It yields the protein CASSHRTEGFTGELFF. The V call is TRBV7-7, the J call TRBJ2-2; possible D gene TRBD1, 6 bases. The CDR3 is 16 amino acids. Germline CDR1 and CDR2: SSHAT and FNYEAQ (reference sequence). V was trimmed by 5 bases and J by 4 bases, leaving 17 bases between them.

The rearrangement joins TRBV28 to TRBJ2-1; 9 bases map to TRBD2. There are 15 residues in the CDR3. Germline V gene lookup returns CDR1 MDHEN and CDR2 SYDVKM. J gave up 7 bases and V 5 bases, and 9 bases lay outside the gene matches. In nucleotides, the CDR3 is TGTGCCAGCAGTCTCTCAGCGGGAGGAGGGAATGAGCAGTTCTTC. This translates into CASSLSAGGGNEQFF.

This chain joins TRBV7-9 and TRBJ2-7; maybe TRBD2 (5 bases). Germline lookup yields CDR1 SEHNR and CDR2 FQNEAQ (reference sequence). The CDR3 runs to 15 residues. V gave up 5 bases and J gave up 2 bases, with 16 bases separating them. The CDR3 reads CASSQSTGMPYEQYF. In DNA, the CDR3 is TGTGCCAGCAGCCAATCCACCGGGATGCCCTACGAGCAGTACTTC.

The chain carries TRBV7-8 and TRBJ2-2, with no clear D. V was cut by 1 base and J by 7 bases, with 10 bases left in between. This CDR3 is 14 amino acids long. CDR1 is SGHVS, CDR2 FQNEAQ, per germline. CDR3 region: CASSLDFDHGELFF. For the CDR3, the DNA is TGTGCCAGCAGCTTAGATTTCGATCACGGGGAGCTGTTTTTT.

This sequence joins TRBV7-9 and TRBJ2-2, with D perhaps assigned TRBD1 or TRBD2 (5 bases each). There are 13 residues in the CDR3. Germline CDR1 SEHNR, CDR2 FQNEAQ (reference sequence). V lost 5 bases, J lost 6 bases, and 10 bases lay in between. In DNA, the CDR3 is TGTGCCAGCAGCGCAATGGGGGCCGGGGAGCTGTTTTTT. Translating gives CASSAMGAGELFF.

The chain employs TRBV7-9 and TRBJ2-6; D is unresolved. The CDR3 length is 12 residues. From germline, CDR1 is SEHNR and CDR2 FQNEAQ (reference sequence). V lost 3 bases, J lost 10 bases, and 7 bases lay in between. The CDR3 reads CASSFIANVLTF. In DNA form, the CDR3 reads TGTGCCAGCAGCTTTATTGCGAACGTCCTGACTTTC.

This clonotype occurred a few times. CDR3 sequence: CASSLRAYEQYF. The CDR3 nucleotides are TGTGCCAGCAGCTTACGCGCTTACGAGCAGTACTTC. This sequence joins TRBV7-6 and TRBJ2-7; no clear D gene. The ends were cut back, 2 bases at V and 4 bases at J, with 6 bases in the middle. CDR3 length equals 12 residues. Germline V gives CDR1 SGHVS, CDR2 FNYEAQ.